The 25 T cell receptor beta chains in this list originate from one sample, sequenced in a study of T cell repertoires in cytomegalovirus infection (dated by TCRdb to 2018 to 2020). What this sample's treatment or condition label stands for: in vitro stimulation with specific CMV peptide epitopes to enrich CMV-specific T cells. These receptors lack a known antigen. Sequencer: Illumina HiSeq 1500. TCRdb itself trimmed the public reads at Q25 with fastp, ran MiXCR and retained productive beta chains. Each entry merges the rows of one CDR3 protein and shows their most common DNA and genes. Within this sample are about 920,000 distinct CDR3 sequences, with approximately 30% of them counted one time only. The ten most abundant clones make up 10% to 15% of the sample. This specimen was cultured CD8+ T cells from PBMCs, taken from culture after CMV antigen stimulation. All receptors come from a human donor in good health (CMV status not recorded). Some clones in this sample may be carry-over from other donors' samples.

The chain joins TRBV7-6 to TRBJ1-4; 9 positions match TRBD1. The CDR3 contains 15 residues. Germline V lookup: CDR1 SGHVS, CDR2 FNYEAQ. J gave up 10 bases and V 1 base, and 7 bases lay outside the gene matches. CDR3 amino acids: CASSLEGQGDPKLFF. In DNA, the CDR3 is TGTGCCAGCAGCTTAGAGGGACAGGGCGACCCAAAACTGTTTTTT. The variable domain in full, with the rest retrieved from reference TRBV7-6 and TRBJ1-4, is GAGVSQSPRYKVTKRGQDVALRCDPISGHVSLYWYRQALGQGPEFLTYFNYEAQQDKSGLPNDRFSAERPEGSISTLTIQRTEQRDSAMYRCASSLEGQGDPKLFFGSGTQLSVL.

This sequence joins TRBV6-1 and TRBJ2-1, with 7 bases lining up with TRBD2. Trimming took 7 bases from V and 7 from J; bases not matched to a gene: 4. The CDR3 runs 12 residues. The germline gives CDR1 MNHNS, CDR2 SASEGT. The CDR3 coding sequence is TGTGCCAGCACTGACGGGGGGAATGAGCAGTTCTTC. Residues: CASTDGGNEQFF.

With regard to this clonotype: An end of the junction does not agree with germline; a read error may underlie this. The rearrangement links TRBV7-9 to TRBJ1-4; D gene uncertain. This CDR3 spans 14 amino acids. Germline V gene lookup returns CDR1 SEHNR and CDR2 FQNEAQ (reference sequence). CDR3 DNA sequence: TGTGCCAGCAGCTTCTCAGGTTATAATAAAAAACTGTTTTTT. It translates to CASSFSGYNKKLFF.

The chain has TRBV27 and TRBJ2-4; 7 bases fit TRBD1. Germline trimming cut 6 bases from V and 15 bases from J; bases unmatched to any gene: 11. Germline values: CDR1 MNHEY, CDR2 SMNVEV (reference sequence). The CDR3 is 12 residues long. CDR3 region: CASRPYRGEWYF. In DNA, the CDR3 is TGTGCCAGCAGACCGTACAGGGGCGAATGGTACTTC.

The DNA of the CDR3 is TGTGCCAGCAGTGACAGGGGAAGATGGCATCAGCCCCAGCATTTT. Protein sequence: CASSDRGRWHQPQHF. This rearrangement joins TRBV6-5 to TRBJ1-5; TRBD1 matches at 8 bases. The CDR3 is 15 residues long. The germline CDR1 and CDR2 sequences are MNHEY and SVGAGI. Trimming at V came to 5 bases and at J to 5 bases, leaving 8 bases not matched to a gene.

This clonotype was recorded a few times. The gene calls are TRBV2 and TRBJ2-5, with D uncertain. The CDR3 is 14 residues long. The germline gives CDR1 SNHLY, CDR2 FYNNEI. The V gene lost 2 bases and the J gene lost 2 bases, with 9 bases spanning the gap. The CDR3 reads CASSEYRFQETQYF. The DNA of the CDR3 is TGTGCCAGCAGTGAATATCGATTTCAAGAGACCCAGTACTTC. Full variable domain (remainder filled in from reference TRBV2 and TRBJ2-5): EPEVTQTPSHQVTQMGQEVILRCVPISNHLYFYWYRQILGQKVEFLVSFYNNEISEKSEIFDDQFSVERPDGSNFTLKIRSTKLEDSAMYFCASSEYRFQETQYFGPGTRLLVL.

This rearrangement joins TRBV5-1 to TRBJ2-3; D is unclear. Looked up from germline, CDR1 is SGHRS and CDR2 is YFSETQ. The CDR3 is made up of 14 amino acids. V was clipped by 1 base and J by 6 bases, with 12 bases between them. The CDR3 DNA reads TGCGCCAGCAGCTTGTTAAAGGTAGCCGATACGCAGTATTTT. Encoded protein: CASSLLKVADTQYF.

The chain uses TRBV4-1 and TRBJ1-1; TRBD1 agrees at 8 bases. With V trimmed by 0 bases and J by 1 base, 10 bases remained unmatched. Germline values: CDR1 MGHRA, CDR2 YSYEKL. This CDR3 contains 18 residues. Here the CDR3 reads CASSQERMTGAKNTEAFF. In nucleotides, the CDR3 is TGCGCCAGCAGCCAAGAAAGAATGACAGGGGCAAAGAACACTGAAGCTTTCTTT.

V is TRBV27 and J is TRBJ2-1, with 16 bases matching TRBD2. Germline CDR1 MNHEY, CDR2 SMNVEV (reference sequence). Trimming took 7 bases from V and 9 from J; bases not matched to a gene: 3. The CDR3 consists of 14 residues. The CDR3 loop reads CASTGLAGGLEQFF. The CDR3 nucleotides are TGTGCCAGCACGGGACTAGCGGGGGGGCTTGAGCAGTTCTTC.

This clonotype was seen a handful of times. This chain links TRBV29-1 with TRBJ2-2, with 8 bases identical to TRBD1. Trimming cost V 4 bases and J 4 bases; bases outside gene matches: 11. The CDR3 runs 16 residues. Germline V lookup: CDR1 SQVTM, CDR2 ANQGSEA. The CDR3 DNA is TGCAGCGTTGGCCAGGGGGCATATCCGAGCACCGGGGAGCTGTTTTTT. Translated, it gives CSVGQGAYPSTGELFF.

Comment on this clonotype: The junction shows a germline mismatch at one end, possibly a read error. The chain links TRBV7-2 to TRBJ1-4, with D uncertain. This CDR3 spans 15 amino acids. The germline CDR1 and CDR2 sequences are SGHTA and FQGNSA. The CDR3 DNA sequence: TGTGCCAGCAGCTTAGTGGCAGGAAGTAATGAAAAACGGTTTTTT. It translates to CASSLVAGSNEKRFF. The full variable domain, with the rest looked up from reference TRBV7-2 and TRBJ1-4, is GAGVSQSPSNKVTEKGKDVELRCDPISGHTALYWYRQSLGQGLEFLIYFQGNSAPDKSGLPSDRFSAERTGGSVSTLTIQRTQQEDSAVYLCASSLVAGSNEKRFFGSGTQLSVL.

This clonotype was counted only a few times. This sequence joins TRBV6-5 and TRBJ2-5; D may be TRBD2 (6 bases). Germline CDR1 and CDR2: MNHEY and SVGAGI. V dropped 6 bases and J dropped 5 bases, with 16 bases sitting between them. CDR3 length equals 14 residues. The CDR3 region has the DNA TGTGCCAGCAGCCATCCGCCCGGGGGTGAGACCCAGTACTTC. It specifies CASSHPPGGETQYF.

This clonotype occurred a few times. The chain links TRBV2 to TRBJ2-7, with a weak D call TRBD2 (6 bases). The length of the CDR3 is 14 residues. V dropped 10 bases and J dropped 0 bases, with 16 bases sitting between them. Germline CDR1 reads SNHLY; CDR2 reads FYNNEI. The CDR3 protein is CATSSGRSSYEQYV. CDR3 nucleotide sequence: TGTGCCACCTCCTCAGGGAGGAGCTCCTACGAGCAGTACGTC.

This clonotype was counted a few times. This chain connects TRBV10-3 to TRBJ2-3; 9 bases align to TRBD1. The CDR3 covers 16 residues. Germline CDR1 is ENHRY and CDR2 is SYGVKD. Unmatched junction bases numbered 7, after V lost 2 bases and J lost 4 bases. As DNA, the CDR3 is TGTGCCATCAGTGAGGCCGGGACAGGGCTCGCAGATACGCAGTATTTT. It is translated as CAISEAGTGLADTQYF.

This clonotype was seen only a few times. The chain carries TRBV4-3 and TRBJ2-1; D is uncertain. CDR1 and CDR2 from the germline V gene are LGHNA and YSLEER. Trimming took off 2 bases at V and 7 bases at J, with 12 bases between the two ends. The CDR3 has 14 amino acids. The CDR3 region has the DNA TGCGCCAGCAGCCAATACCCTTCGAGTAATGAGCAGTTCTTC. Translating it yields CASSQYPSSNEQFF.

The CDR3 spells CRRTGMNTGELFF. The DNA for the CDR3 is TGCAGGAGGACAGGGATGAACACCGGGGAGCTGTTTTTT. The genes are TRBV20-1 and TRBJ2-2, with 8 positions matching TRBD1. The length of the CDR3 is 13 residues. Germline V lookup: CDR1 DFQATT, CDR2 SNEGSKA (reference sequence).

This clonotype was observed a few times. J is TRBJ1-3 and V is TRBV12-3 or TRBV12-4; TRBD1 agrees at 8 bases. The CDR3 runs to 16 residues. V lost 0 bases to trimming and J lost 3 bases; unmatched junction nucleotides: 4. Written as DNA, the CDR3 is TGTGCCAGCAGTTTAGCGCAGGACAGGGTTGGAAACACCATATATTTT. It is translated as CASSLAQDRVGNTIYF.

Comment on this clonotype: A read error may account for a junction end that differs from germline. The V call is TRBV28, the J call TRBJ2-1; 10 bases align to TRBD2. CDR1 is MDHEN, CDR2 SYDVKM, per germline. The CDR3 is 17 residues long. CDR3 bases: TGTGCCAACAGTCATAGGTCGAGGCTAGCGGGGGACAATGAGCAGTTCTTC. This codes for CANSHRSRLAGDNEQFF.

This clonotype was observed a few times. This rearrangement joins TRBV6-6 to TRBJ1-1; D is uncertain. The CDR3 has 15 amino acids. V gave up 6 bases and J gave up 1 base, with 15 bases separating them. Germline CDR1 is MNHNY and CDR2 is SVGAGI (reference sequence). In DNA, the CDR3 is TGTGCCAGCAGATTACACATACGGGAGAACACTGAAGCTTTCTTT. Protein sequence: CASRLHIRENTEAFF.

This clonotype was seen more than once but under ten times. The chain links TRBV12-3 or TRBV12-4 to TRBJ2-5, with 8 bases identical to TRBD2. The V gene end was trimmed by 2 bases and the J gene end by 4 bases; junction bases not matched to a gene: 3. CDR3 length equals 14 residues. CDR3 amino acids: CASSLIAGSETQYF. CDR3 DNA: TGTGCCAGCAGTTTAATAGCGGGGTCAGAGACCCAGTACTTC.

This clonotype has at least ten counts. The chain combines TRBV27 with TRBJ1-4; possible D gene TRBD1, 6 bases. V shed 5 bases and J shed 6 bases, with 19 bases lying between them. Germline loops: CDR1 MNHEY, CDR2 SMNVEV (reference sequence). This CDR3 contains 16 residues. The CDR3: CASSVRAGGGDEKLFF. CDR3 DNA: TGTGCCAGCAGTGTACGGGCGGGCGGGGGCGATGAAAAACTGTTTTTT.

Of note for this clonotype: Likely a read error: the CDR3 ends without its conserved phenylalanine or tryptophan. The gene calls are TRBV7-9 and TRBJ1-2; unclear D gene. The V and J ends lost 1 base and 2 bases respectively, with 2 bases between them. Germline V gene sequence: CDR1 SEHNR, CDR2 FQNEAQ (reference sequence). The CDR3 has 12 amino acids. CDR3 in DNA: TGTGCCAGCAGCTTAGACAACTATGGCTACACCATC. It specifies CASSLDNYGYTI.

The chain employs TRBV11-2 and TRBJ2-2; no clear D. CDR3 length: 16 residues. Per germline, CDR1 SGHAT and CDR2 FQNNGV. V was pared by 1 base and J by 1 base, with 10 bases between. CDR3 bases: TGTGCCAGCAGCTTAGTTATCAGGCTGAACACCGGGGAGCTGTTTTTT. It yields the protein CASSLVIRLNTGELFF.

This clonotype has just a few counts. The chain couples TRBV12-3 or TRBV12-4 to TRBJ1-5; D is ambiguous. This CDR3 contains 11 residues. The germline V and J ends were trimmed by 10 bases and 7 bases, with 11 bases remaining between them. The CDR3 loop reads CAIGSDQPQHF. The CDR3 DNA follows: TGTGCCATCGGGAGTGACCAGCCCCAGCATTTT.

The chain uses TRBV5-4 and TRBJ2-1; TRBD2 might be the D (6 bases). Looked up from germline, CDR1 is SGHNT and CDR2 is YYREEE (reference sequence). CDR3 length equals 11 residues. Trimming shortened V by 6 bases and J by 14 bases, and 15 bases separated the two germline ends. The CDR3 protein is CASTQGTWEFF. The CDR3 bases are TGTGCCAGCACGCAAGGGACTTGGGAGTTCTTC.